The clone carrying this T cell receptor (beta chain) was detected ten times or more. No antigen is known for it. The sample is drawn from a study of T cells in Graves' hyperthyroidism and ophthalmopathy. Findings and limits, study-wide: Ophthalmopathy and stable hyperthyroidism were separated by a 13 V-J model.

Amplified TCR beta CDR3 regions derived from RNA transcripts. Researchers ran a first-round RT-PCR on the TCR CDR3 using the HTBI primer set. TCRdb fed the multiplex PCR reads into MiXCR, producing one record per CDR3 protein. The sample has 450,000 to 700,000 distinct CDR3 sequences; about 43% are singletons. The diagnostic basis comprised clinical symptoms, serum thyroxine and TRAb, thyroid ultrasound and orbital computed tomography. Sequencing was performed on peripheral blood or thyroid tissue (not recorded which). The receptor comes from an adult woman with Graves' disease, either hyperthyroidism or ophthalmopathy (not recorded which).

The CDR3 protein is CATSEDRDYGYTF. The DNA of the CDR3 is TGTGCCACCAGTGAGGACAGGGACTATGGCTACACCTTC. This chain links TRBV24-1 with TRBJ1-2, with 8 bases aligning to TRBD1. In germline, CDR1 is KGHDR, CDR2 SFDVKD. CDR3 length equals 13 residues. Germline trimming cut 4 bases from V and 3 bases from J; bases unmatched to any gene: 0.